Listed below are T cell receptor beta chains from one sample, sequenced in a study of shared clonotypes between healthy human individuals. Assay used: immunoSEQ multiplex PCR; TCRdb lists only in-frame clones, some missing. The table shows about 2,200,000 clones, with about 92% occurring only once. Sequencing was performed on naive CD8+ T cells from PBMCs. The receptor set was obtained from a man aged 18 to 35 in good health. Some clones in this sample may be carry-over from other donors' samples. CDR3s include the opening cysteine and the closing phenylalanine or tryptophan. The order of the fields is J gene, clone size, D gene, V gene, CDR3 DNA, CDR3 protein. D genes are given only for firm matches. Some rows mark clone size as missing; the rest say once, few, many or name a class of expanded clone.

j_gene: TRBJ2-1; abundance: once; d_gene: TRBD2; v_gene: TRBV19; CDR3nt: TGTGCCAGTAGTATCGCGAGGTCTAGCGGAAATGAGCAGTTCTTC; CDR3aa: CASSIARSSGNEQFF
j_gene: TRBJ1-1; abundance: -; d_gene: -; v_gene: TRBV11-2; CDR3nt: TGTGCCAGCAGCTTAGAGAGGTCTGAAGCTTTCTTT; CDR3aa: CASSLERSEAFF
j_gene: TRBJ1-5; abundance: -; d_gene: TRBD1; v_gene: TRBV28; CDR3nt: TGTGCCAGCAGTCCCTTGGACAGGCGAGGGGGGATTAATCAGCCCCAGCATTTT; CDR3aa: CASSPLDRRGGINQPQHF
j_gene: TRBJ2-1; abundance: once; d_gene: -; v_gene: TRBV28; CDR3nt: TGTGCCAGCAGTTTAATGTCCGGGAACCACAATGAGCAGTTCTTC; CDR3aa: CASSLMSGNHNEQFF
j_gene: TRBJ1-4; abundance: -; d_gene: -; v_gene: TRBV7-6; CDR3nt: TGTGCCAGCAGCACCTTCATGCCTAATGAAAAACTGTTTTTT; CDR3aa: CASSTFMPNEKLFF
j_gene: TRBJ1-3; abundance: few; d_gene: -; v_gene: TRBV2; CDR3nt: TGTGCCAGCAAGGTGGGCAGGGATGGAAACACCATATATTTT; CDR3aa: CASKVGRDGNTIYF
j_gene: TRBJ2-1; abundance: -; d_gene: TRBD2; v_gene: TRBV29-1; CDR3nt: TGCAGCGTCGCCCCACTAGCGGGAGGGCCTGTGTTCGGGTTCAATGAGCAGTTCTTC; CDR3aa: CSVAPLAGGPVFGFNEQFF
j_gene: TRBJ2-3; abundance: -; d_gene: TRBD1; v_gene: TRBV4-3; CDR3nt: TGCGCCAGCAGCCGGTCAACCCGGGACAGGGGGCCAGATACGCAGTATTTT; CDR3aa: CASSRSTRDRGPDTQYF
j_gene: TRBJ1-5; abundance: -; d_gene: -; v_gene: TRBV27; CDR3nt: TGTGCCAGCAGTCTTGCCTCAGGGAGCAATCAGCCCCAGCATTTT; CDR3aa: CASSLASGSNQPQHF
j_gene: TRBJ2-7; abundance: -; d_gene: -; v_gene: TRBV5-1; CDR3nt: TGCGCCAGCAGCTACGCGGGAAAGGGCTACGAGCAGTACTTC; CDR3aa: CASSYAGKGYEQYF
j_gene: TRBJ2-7; abundance: -; d_gene: -; v_gene: TRBV5-4; CDR3nt: TGTGCCAGCAGCCGGGACAACTACGAGCAGTACTTC; CDR3aa: CASSRDNYEQYF
j_gene: TRBJ2-3; abundance: -; d_gene: TRBD2; v_gene: TRBV5-1; CDR3nt: TGCGCCAGCAGCCCGGGACTAGCGGGAGTGGGAGGGGCAGATACGCAGTATTTT; CDR3aa: CASSPGLAGVGGADTQYF
j_gene: TRBJ2-3; abundance: -; d_gene: TRBD2; v_gene: TRBV7-9; CDR3nt: TGTGCCAGCAGCCCGGAACTAGCGCGAGACACAGATACGCAGTATTTT; CDR3aa: CASSPELARDTDTQYF
j_gene: TRBJ2-1; abundance: -; d_gene: TRBD1; v_gene: TRBV7-7; CDR3nt: TGTGCCAGCAGCTTAGGTTTACAGGGGCCCTACAATGAGCAGTTCTTC; CDR3aa: CASSLGLQGPYNEQFF
j_gene: TRBJ2-1; abundance: -; d_gene: TRBD2; v_gene: TRBV27; CDR3nt: TGTGCCAGCAGTTTAGGGACTAGGGCAAACAATGAGCAGTTCTTC; CDR3aa: CASSLGTRANNEQFF
j_gene: TRBJ2-7; abundance: -; d_gene: TRBD1; v_gene: TRBV5-4; CDR3nt: TGTGCCAGCAGCTTGGGGGACAGGGGTGGCGAGCAGTACTTC; CDR3aa: CASSLGDRGGEQYF
j_gene: TRBJ1-5; abundance: -; d_gene: -; v_gene: TRBV4-2; CDR3nt: TGTGCCAGCAGCCAAGAGATGGGGGCAGAGACTCAGCCCCAGCATTTT; CDR3aa: CASSQEMGAETQPQHF
j_gene: TRBJ2-7; abundance: -; d_gene: TRBD2; v_gene: TRBV4-3; CDR3nt: TGCGCCAGCAGCCAAGTCAAGGATAGCGGGAGTCAGGGCTCCTACGAGCAGTACTTC; CDR3aa: CASSQVKDSGSQGSYEQYF
j_gene: TRBJ2-2; abundance: -; d_gene: -; v_gene: TRBV7-9; CDR3nt: TGTGCCATCCGGACGGCCGGGGACACCGGGGAGCTGTTTTTT; CDR3aa: CAIRTAGDTGELFF
j_gene: TRBJ1-2; abundance: -; d_gene: -; v_gene: TRBV6-1; CDR3nt: TGTGCCAGCAGCGAGGAGGGACCGGACTATGGCTACACCTTC; CDR3aa: CASSEEGPDYGYTF
j_gene: TRBJ2-7; abundance: -; d_gene: -; v_gene: TRBV5-4; CDR3nt: TGTGCCAGCAGCTCCCGGGCAGGGAACGAGCAGTACTTC; CDR3aa: CASSSRAGNEQYF
j_gene: TRBJ2-6; abundance: -; d_gene: TRBD1; v_gene: TRBV7-3; CDR3nt: TGTGCCAGCAGCATCACCGGGACAGGGGGCGCTGGGGCCAACGTCCTGACTTTC; CDR3aa: CASSITGTGGAGANVLTF
j_gene: TRBJ1-1; abundance: -; d_gene: -; v_gene: TRBV9; CDR3nt: TGTGCCAGCAGCGTAGGAATCCTGAACACTGAAGCCTTCTTT; CDR3aa: CASSVGILNTEAFF
j_gene: TRBJ1-5; abundance: -; d_gene: -; v_gene: TRBV7-8; CDR3nt: TGTGCCAGCAGCCCGGGGGGACAGCCCCAGCATTTT; CDR3aa: CASSPGGQPQHF
j_gene: TRBJ1-2; abundance: -; d_gene: TRBD1; v_gene: TRBV9; CDR3nt: TGTGCCAGCAGCGTAGTTGAGACAGGGATCCCTCCCTATGGCTACACCTTC; CDR3aa: CASSVVETGIPPYGYTF
j_gene: TRBJ1-3; abundance: -; d_gene: TRBD1; v_gene: TRBV9; CDR3nt: TGTGCCAGCAGCGGACAGGGCCCTGGAAACACCATATATTTT; CDR3aa: CASSGQGPGNTIYF
j_gene: TRBJ2-7; abundance: -; d_gene: -; v_gene: TRBV27; CDR3nt: TGTGCCAGCAGTTTTGGGACAATAGGCTACGAGCAGTACTTC; CDR3aa: CASSFGTIGYEQYF
j_gene: TRBJ1-5; abundance: -; d_gene: -; v_gene: TRBV27; CDR3nt: TGTGCCAGCAGTCCAGGCCCAAGCAATCAGCCCCAGCATTTT; CDR3aa: CASSPGPSNQPQHF
j_gene: TRBJ2-1; abundance: -; d_gene: -; v_gene: TRBV10-2; CDR3nt: TGCGCCAGCGAGGGTATGGGGGCCTCCTACAATGAGCAGTTCTTC; CDR3aa: CASEGMGASYNEQFF
j_gene: TRBJ2-3; abundance: -; d_gene: -; v_gene: TRBV11-1; CDR3nt: TGTGCCAGCAGCGGTCCAGGGTTTGGGGCAGATACGCAGTATTTT; CDR3aa: CASSGPGFGADTQYF
j_gene: TRBJ1-1; abundance: -; d_gene: -; v_gene: TRBV19; CDR3nt: TGTGCCAGTGAGTCGTTCGGGGCCGGGGGCACTGAAGCTTTCTTT; CDR3aa: CASESFGAGGTEAFF
j_gene: TRBJ1-1; abundance: -; d_gene: -; v_gene: TRBV27; CDR3nt: TGTGCCAGCCGTGGGGGGGGGAACACTGAAGCTTTCTTT; CDR3aa: CASRGGGNTEAFF
j_gene: TRBJ1-5; abundance: -; d_gene: -; v_gene: TRBV27; CDR3nt: TGTGCCAGCAGCCCCATCGGGCCCAATCAGCCCCAGCATTTT; CDR3aa: CASSPIGPNQPQHF
j_gene: TRBJ1-2; abundance: -; d_gene: -; v_gene: TRBV5-4; CDR3nt: TGTGCCAGCAGCTTGGGCCTAATCGGGTACTATGGCTACACCTTC; CDR3aa: CASSLGLIGYYGYTF
j_gene: TRBJ1-3; abundance: -; d_gene: -; v_gene: TRBV7-2; CDR3nt: TGTGCCAGCAGCCCTAGGGACCAGCGGTACTCTGGAAACACCATATATTTT; CDR3aa: CASSPRDQRYSGNTIYF
j_gene: TRBJ2-1; abundance: -; d_gene: -; v_gene: TRBV4-3; CDR3nt: TGCGCCAGCAGCCAAGAGAGGGGGAATGAGCAGTTCTTC; CDR3aa: CASSQERGNEQFF
j_gene: TRBJ2-3; abundance: -; d_gene: TRBD2; v_gene: TRBV6-5; CDR3nt: TGTGCCAGCAGTCCCCGGACTAGCGGCCTAGATACGCAGTATTTT; CDR3aa: CASSPRTSGLDTQYF
j_gene: TRBJ2-7; abundance: -; d_gene: TRBD1; v_gene: TRBV5-1; CDR3nt: TGCGCCAGCAGCGCCTCCGGGACAGGGCCCCACGAGCAGTACTTC; CDR3aa: CASSASGTGPHEQYF
j_gene: TRBJ2-1; abundance: -; d_gene: -; v_gene: TRBV28; CDR3nt: TGTGCCAGCACCATCTGGGGCCCTAAAGGCAATGAGCAGTTCTTC; CDR3aa: CASTIWGPKGNEQFF